Following are 3 T cell receptor beta chains from one sample sequenced in a study of chemoradiotherapy in HPV16-positive cancers (dated by TCRdb to the early 2020s). The method was the immunoSEQ multiplex PCR assay. TCRdb mirrors the immuneACCESS table, restricted to in-frame sequences. Some clones are absent from its copies; in checked studies, under half trace to an unresolved V gene, and the reason for the others is unknown. The sample table lists roughly 2,600 clones, under 85% of them with a count of one. Clones ranked in the top ten supply over 7% of the sample. This sample comprised tumor tissue, obtained from a patient who underwent chemoradiotherapy. The receptors originated from a human donor with HPV-associated anogenital cancer.

The rearrangement joins TRBV6-4 to TRBJ2-3; tentatively, D is TRBD1 (5 bases). This CDR3 spans 13 amino acids. CDR1 and CDR2 (germline): MRHNA, SNTAGT. Between the trimmed V and J ends, which lost 3 bases and 2 bases, there was a span of 6 bases. CDR3 nucleotide sequence: TGTGCCAGCAGTGAAGGGGACACAGATACGCAGTATTTT. Amino acid sequence: CASSEGDTDTQYF.

This chain joins TRBV4-3 and TRBJ2-3, with 7 bases lining up with TRBD1. The CDR3 has 17 residues. Germline V gene sequence: CDR1 LGHNA, CDR2 YSLEER. With V trimmed by 0 bases and J by 6 bases, 12 bases remained unmatched. CDR3 in DNA: TGCGCCAGCAGCCAAGATGGGGGTAAGGGACAGCGGGATACGCAGTATTTT. Protein sequence: CASSQDGGKGQRDTQYF.

The rearrangement links TRBV6-5 to TRBJ1-2; possible D gene TRBD1, 5 bases. The CDR3 loop spans 14 amino acids. Trimming left V 5 bases short and J 4 bases short, with 14 bases between. CDR1 and CDR2 (germline): MNHEY, SVGAGI. In nucleotides, the CDR3 is TGTGCCAGCAGTGCGGGACTCGGGGGCTATGGCTACACCTTC. It yields the protein CASSAGLGGYGYTF.